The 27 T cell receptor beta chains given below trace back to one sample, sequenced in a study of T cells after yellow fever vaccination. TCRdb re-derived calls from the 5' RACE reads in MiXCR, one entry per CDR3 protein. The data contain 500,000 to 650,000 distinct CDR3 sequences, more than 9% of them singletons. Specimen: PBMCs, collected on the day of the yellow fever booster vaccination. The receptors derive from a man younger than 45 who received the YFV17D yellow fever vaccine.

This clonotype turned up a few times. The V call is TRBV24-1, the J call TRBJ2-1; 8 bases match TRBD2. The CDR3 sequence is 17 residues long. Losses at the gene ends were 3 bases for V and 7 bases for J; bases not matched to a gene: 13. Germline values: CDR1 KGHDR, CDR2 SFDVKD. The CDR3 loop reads CATSDPIRREGRNEQFF. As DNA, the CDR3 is TGTGCCACCAGTGATCCTATTCGACGGGAGGGCCGGAATGAGCAGTTCTTC.

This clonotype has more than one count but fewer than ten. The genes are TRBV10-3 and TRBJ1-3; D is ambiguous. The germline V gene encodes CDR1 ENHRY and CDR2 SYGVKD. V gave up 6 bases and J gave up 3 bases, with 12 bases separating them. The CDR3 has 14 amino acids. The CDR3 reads CAISEREGGNTIYF. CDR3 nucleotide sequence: TGTGCCATCAGCGAGCGGGAGGGTGGAAACACCATATATTTT.

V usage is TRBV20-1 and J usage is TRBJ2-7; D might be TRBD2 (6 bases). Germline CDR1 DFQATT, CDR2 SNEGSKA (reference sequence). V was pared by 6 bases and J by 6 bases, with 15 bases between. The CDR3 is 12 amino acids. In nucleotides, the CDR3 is TGCAGTGCCACGCGGGACCCCCCCGAGCAGTACTTC. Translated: CSATRDPPEQYF.

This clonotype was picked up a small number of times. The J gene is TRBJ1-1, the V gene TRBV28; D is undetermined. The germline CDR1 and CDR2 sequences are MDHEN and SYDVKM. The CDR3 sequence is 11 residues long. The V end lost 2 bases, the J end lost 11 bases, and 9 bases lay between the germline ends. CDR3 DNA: TGTGCCAGCAGTTTAGAAGGGAGGGCTTTCTTT. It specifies CASSLEGRAFF.

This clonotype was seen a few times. CDR3 in DNA: TGTGCCAGCAGCTATAATCGTGTGAATCAGCAGTTCTTC. It is translated as CASSYNRVNQQFF. The chain has TRBV11-2 and TRBJ2-1; no firm D call. V lost 4 bases, J lost 11 bases, and 15 bases lay in between. This CDR3 spans 13 amino acids. Germline V CDR1 and CDR2: SGHAT, FQNNGV.

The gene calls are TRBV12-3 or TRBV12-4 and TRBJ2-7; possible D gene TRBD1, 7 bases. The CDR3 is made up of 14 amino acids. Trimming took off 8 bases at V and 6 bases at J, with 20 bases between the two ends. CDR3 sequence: CASRPNGGGLEQYF. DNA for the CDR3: TGTGCCAGCCGCCCTAACGGAGGGGGCCTCGAGCAGTACTTC.

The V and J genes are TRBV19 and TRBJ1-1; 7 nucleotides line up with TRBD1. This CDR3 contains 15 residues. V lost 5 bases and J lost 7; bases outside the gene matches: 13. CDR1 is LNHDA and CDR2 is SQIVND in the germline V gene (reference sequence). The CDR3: CASSPLDRLGNEAFF. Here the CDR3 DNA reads TGTGCCAGTAGTCCTTTGGACAGGTTGGGCAATGAAGCTTTCTTT.

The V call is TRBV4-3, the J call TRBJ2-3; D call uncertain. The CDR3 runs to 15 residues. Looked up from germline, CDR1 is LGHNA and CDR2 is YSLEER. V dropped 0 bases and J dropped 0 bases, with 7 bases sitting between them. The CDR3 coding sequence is TGCGCCAGCAGCCAAGATTTGGACAGCACAGATACGCAGTATTTT. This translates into CASSQDLDSTDTQYF.

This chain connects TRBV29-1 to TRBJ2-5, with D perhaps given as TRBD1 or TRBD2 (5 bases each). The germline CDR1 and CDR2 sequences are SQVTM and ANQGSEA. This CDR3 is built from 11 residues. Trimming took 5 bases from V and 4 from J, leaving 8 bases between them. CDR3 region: CSVFGGETQYF. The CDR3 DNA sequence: TGCAGCGTTTTTGGGGGAGAGACCCAGTACTTC.

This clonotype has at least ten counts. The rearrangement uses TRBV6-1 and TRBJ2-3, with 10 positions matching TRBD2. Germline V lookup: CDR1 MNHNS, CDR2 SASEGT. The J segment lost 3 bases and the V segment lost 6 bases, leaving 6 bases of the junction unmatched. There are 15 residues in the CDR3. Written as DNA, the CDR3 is TGTGCCAGCAGGGCCAAGACTAGCGGGACAGATACGCAGTATTTT. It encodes CASRAKTSGTDTQYF.

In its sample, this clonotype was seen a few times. In nucleotides, the CDR3 is TGTGCCAGCAGTTTCCGACTAGGGAGTAATGAGCAGTTCTTC. Protein: CASSFRLGSNEQFF. The rearrangement links TRBV12-3 or TRBV12-4 to TRBJ2-1; a weak D match, TRBD2 (6 bases). CDR3 size: 14 residues. V gave up 3 bases and J gave up 7 bases, with 13 bases separating them.

CDR3 nucleotides: TGCAGCGTTAGAAATTCAGGGTCCTCCTACAATGAGCAGTTCTTC. It translates to CSVRNSGSSYNEQFF. The J gene is TRBJ2-1, the V gene TRBV29-1, with a tentative D call TRBD1 (5 bases). V lost 5 bases and J lost 0, with 14 bases in between. CDR1 SQVTM and CDR2 ANQGSEA come from the germline V gene. The CDR3 has 15 amino acids.

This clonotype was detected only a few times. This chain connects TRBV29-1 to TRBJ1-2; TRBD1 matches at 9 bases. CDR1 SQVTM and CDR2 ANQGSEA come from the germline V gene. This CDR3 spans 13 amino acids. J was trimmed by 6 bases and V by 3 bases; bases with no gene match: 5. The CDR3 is CSVDGQGSHGYTF. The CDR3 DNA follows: TGCAGCGTTGACGGACAGGGGTCACATGGCTACACCTTC. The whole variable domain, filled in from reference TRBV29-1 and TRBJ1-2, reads SAVISQKPSRDICQRGTSLTIQCQVDSQVTMMFWYRQQPGQSLTLIATANQGSEATYESGFVIDKFPISRPNLTFSTLTVSNMSPEDSSIYLCSVDGQGSHGYTFGSGTRLTVV.

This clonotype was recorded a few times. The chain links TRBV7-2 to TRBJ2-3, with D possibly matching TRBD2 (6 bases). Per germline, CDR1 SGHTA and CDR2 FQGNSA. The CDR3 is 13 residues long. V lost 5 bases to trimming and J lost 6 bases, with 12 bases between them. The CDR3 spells CASSPGGADTQYF. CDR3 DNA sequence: TGTGCCAGCAGCCCCGGGGGAGCGGATACGCAGTATTTT. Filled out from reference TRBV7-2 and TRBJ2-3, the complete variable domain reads GAGVSQSPSNKVTEKGKDVELRCDPISGHTALYWYRQSLGQGLEFLIYFQGNSAPDKSGLPSDRFSAERTGGSVSTLTIQRTQQEDSAVYLCASSPGGADTQYFGPGTRLTVL.

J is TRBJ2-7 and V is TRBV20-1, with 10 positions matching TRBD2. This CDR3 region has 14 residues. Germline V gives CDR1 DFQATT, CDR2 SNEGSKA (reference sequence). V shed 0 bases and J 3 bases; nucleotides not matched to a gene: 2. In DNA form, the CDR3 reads TGCAGTGCTAGAGATCCTAGCGGGAGCTACGAGCAGTACTTC. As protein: CSARDPSGSYEQYF.

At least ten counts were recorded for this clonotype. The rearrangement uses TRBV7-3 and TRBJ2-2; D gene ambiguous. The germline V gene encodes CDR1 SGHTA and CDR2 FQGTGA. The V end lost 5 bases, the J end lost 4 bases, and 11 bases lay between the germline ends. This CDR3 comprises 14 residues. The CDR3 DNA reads TGTGCCAGCAGCCCCACGGGTGGCACCGGGGAGCTGTTTTTT. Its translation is CASSPTGGTGELFF.

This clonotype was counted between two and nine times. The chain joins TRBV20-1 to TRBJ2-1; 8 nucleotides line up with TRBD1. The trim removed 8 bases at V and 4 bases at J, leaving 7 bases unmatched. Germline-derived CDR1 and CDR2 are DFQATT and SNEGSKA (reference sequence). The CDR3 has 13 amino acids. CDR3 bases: TGCAGTAGGACAGGGATATCATACAATGAGCAGTTCTTC. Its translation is CSRTGISYNEQFF.

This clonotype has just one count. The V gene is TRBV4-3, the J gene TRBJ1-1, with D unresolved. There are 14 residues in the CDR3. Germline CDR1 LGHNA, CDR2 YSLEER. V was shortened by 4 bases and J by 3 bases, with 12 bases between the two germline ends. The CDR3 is CASSRQMGYTEAFF. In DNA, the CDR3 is TGCGCCAGCAGCCGTCAAATGGGTTACACTGAAGCTTTCTTT.

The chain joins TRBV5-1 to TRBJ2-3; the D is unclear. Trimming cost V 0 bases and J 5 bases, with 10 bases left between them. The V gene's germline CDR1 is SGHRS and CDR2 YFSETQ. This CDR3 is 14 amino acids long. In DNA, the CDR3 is TGCGCCAGCAGCTTGGACGCGGTAGGAGATACGCAGTATTTT. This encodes CASSLDAVGDTQYF.

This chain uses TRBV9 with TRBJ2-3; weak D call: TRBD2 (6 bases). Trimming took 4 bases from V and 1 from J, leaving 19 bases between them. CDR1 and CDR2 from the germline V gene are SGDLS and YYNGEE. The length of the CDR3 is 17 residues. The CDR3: CASSTQGAGGGTDTQYF. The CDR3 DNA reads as TGTGCCAGCAGCACCCAGGGAGCCGGGGGAGGCACAGATACGCAGTATTTT.

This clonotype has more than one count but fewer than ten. The CDR3 is CASSLVGPYTQYF. The CDR3 DNA reads TGTGCCAGCAGTTTGGTTGGCCCCTATACGCAGTATTTT. The chain couples TRBV28 to TRBJ2-3, with no clear D. The CDR3 extends over 13 amino acids. Trimming removed 3 bases at V and 7 bases at J, with 11 bases between. Germline V gene lookup returns CDR1 MDHEN and CDR2 SYDVKM.

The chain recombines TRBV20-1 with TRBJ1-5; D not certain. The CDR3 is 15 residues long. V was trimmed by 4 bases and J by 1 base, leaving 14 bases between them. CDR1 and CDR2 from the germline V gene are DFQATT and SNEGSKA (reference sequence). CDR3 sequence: CSATAPRLSNQPQHF. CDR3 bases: TGCAGTGCTACCGCGCCGAGGCTCAGCAATCAGCCCCAGCATTTT.

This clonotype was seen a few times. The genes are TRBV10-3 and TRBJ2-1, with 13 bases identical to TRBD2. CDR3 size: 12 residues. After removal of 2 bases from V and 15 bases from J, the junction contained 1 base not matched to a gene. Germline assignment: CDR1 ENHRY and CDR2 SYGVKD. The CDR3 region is CAISEGTSGTFF. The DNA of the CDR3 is TGTGCCATCAGTGAGGGGACTAGCGGGACGTTCTTC.

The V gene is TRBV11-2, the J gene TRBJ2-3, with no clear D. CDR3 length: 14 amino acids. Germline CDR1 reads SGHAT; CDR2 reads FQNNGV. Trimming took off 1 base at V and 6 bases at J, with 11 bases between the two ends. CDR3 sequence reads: CASSLVGSLDTQYF. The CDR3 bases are TGTGCCAGCAGCTTAGTGGGGTCCCTTGATACGCAGTATTTT.

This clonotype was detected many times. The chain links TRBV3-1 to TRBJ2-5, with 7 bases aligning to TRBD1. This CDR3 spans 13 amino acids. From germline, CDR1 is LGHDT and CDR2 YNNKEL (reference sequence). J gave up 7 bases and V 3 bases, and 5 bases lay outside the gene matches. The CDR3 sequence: CASSHSTGRTQYF. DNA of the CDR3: TGTGCCAGCAGCCATTCGACAGGGCGGACCCAGTACTTC.

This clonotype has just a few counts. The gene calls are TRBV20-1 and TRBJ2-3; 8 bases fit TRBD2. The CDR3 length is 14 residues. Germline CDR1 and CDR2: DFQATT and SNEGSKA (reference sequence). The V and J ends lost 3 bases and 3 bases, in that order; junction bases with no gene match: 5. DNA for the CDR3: TGCAGTGCTAGTCGAGCGGGAGAAACAGATACGCAGTATTTT. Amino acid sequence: CSASRAGETDTQYF.

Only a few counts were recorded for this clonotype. The CDR3 is CASRANSGANVLTF. CDR3 sequence (DNA): TGTGCCAGCCGGGCGAACTCTGGGGCCAACGTCCTGACTTTC. The chain recombines TRBV5-4 with TRBJ2-6; the D is unclear. Trimming stripped 7 bases from V and 0 bases from J, with 8 bases between. The CDR3 is made up of 14 amino acids. CDR1 is SGHNT, CDR2 YYREEE, per germline (reference sequence).